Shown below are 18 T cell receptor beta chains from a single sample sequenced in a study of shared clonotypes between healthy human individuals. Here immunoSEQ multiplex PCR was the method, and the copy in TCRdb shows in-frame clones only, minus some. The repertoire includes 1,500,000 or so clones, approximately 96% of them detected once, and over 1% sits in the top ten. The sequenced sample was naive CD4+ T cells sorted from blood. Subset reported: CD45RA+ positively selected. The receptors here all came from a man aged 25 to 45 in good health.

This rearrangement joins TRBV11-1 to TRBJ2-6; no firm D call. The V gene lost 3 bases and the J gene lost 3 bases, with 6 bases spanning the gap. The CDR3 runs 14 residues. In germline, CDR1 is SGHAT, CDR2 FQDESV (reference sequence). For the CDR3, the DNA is TGTGCCAGCAGCTTTCTGTTTGGGGCCAACGTCCTGACTTTC. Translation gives CASSFLFGANVLTF. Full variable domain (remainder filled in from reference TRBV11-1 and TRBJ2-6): EAEVAQSPRYKITEKSQAVAFWCDPISGHATLYWYRQILGQGPELLVQFQDESVVDDSQLPKDRFSAERLKGVDSTLKIQPAELGDSAMYLCASSFLFGANVLTFGAGSRLTVL.

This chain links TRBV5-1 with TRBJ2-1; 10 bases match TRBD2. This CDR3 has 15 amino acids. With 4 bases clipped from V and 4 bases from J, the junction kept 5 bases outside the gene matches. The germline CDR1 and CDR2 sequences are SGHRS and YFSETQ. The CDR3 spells CASSGGLAYYNEQFF. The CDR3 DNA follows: TGCGCCAGCAGCGGGGGACTAGCGTATTACAATGAGCAGTTCTTC.

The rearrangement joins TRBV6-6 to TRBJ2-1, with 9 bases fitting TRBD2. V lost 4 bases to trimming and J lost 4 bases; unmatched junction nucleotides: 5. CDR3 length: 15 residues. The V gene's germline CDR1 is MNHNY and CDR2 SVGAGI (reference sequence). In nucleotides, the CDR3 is TGTGCCAGCAGTTTGGCTAGCGGGACTTACAATGAGCAGTTCTTC. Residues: CASSLASGTYNEQFF.

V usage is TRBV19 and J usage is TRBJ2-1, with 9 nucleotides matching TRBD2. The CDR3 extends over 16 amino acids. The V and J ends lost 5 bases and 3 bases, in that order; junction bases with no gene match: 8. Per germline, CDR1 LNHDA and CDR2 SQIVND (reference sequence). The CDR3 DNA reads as TGTGCCAGTAGTCCTCCGGGACTAGCCTACTACAATGAGCAGTTCTTC. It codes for CASSPPGLAYYNEQFF. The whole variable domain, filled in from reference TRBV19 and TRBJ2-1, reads DGGITQSPKYLFRKEGQNVTLSCEQNLNHDAMYWYRQDPGQGLRLIYYSQIVNDFQKGDIAEGYSVSREKKESFPLTVTSAQKNPTAFYLCASSPPGLAYYNEQFFGPGTRLTVL.

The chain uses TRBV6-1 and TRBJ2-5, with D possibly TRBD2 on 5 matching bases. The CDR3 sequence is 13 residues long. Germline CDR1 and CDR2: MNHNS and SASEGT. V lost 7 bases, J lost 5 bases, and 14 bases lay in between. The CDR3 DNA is TGTGCCAGCAACCTACGGGGAAGGGAGACCCAGTACTTC. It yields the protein CASNLRGRETQYF.

The chain's CDR3 is CATSVDRGETQYF. In DNA, the CDR3 is TGTGCCACCAGCGTTGACAGGGGAGAGACCCAGTACTTC. This chain links TRBV15 with TRBJ2-5; TRBD1 matches 8 bases. Germline V lookup: CDR1 LNHNV, CDR2 YYDKDF (reference sequence). The CDR3 runs 13 residues. V dropped 5 bases and J dropped 4; count of bases not matched to a gene: 3.

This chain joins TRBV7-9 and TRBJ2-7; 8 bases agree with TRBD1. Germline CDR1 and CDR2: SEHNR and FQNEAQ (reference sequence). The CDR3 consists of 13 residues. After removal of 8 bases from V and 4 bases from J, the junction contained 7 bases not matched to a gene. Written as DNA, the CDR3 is TGTGCCAGCGGTCAGGGGGCGCGGTACGAGCAGTACTTC. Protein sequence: CASGQGARYEQYF. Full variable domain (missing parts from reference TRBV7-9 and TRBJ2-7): DTGVSQNPRHKITKRGQNVTFRCDPISEHNRLYWYRQTLGQGPEFLTYFQNEAQLEKSRLLSDRFSAERPKGSFSTLEIQRTEQGDSAMYLCASGQGARYEQYFGPGTRLTVT.

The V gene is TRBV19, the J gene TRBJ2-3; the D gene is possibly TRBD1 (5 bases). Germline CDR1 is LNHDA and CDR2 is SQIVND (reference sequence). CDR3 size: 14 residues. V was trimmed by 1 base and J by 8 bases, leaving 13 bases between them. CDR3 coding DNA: TGTGCCAGTAGTATAGTTCCTCAGGGCAGTACGCAGTATTTT. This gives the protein CASSIVPQGSTQYF. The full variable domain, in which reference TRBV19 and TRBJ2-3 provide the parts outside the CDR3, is DGGITQSPKYLFRKEGQNVTLSCEQNLNHDAMYWYRQDPGQGLRLIYYSQIVNDFQKGDIAEGYSVSREKKESFPLTVTSAQKNPTAFYLCASSIVPQGSTQYFGPGTRLTVL.

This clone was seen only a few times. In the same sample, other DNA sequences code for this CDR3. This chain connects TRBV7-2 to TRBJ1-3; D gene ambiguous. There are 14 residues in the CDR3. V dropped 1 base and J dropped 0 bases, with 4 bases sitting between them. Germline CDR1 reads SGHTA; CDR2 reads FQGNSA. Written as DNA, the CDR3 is TGTGCCAGCAGCTTAGGGGTCTCTGGAAACACCATATATTTT. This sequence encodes CASSLGVSGNTIYF. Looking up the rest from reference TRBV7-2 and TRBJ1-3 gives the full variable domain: GAGVSQSPSNKVTEKGKDVELRCDPISGHTALYWYRQSLGQGLEFLIYFQGNSAPDKSGLPSDRFSAERTGGSVSTLTIQRTQQEDSAVYLCASSLGVSGNTIYFGEGSWLTVV.

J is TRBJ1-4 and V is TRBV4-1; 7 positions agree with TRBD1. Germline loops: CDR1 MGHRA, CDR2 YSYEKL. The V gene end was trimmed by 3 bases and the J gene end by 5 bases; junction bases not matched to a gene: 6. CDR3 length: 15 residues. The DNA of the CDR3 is TGCGCCAGCAGCCACCGACAGGGATGGAATGAAAAACTGTTTTTT. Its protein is CASSHRQGWNEKLFF.

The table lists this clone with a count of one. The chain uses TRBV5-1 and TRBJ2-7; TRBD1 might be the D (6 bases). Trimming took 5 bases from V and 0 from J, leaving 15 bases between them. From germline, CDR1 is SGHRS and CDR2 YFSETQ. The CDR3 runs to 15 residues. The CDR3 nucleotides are TGCGCCAGCAGTCTCGAATCAGGGGACTCCTACGAGCAGTACTTC. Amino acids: CASSLESGDSYEQYF. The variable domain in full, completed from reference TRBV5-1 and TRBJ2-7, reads KAGVTQTPRYLIKTRGQQVTLSCSPISGHRSVSWYQQTPGQGLQFLFEYFSETQRNKGNFPGRFSGRQFSNSRSEMNVSTLELGDSALYLCASSLESGDSYEQYFGPGTRLTVT.

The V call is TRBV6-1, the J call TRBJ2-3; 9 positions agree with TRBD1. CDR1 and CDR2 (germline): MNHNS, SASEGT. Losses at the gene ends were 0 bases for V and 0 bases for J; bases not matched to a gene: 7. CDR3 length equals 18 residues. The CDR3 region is CASSEAEQGATSTDTQYF. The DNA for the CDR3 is TGTGCCAGCAGTGAAGCCGAACAGGGGGCCACTAGCACAGATACGCAGTATTTT.

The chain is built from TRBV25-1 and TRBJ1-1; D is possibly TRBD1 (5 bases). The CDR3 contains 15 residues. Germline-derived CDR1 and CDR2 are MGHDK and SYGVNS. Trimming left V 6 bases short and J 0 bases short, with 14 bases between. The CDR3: CASRPTDRMNTEAFF. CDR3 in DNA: TGTGCCAGCAGGCCGACAGACCGTATGAACACTGAAGCTTTCTTT.

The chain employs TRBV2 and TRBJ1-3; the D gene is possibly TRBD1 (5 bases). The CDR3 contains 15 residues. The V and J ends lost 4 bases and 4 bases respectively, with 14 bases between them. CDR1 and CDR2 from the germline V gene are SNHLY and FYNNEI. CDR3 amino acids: CASSALWGDGNTIYF. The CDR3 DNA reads TGTGCCAGCAGTGCGCTATGGGGGGACGGAAACACCATATATTTT.

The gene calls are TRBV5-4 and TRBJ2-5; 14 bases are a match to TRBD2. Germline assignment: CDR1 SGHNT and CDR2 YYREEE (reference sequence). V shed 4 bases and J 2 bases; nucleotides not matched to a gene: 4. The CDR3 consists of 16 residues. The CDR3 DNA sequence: TGTGCCAGCAGCACCAGACTAGCGGGAGGGCAAGAGACCCAGTACTTC. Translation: CASSTRLAGGQETQYF.

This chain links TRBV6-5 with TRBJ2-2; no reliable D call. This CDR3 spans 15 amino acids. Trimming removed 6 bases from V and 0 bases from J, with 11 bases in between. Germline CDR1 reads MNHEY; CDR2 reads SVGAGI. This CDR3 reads CASSLGQANTGELFF. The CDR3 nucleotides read TGTGCCAGCAGCCTAGGGCAGGCGAACACCGGGGAGCTGTTTTTT.

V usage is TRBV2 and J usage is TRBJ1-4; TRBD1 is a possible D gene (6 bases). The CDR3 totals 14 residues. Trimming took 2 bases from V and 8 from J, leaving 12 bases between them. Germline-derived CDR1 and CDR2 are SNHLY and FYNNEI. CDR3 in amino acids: CASSERGHYEKLFF. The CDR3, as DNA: TGTGCCAGCAGTGAAAGGGGACATTACGAAAAACTGTTTTTT.

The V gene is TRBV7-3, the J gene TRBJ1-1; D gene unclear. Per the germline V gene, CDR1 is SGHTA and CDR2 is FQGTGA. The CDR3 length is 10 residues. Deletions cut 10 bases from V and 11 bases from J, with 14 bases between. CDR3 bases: TGTGCCACTTTACGGGGATTGGCTTTCTTT. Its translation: CATLRGLAFF.